The clone carrying this T cell receptor (beta chain) was counted once. The antigen remains undetermined. The data belong to a study of T cells in Graves' hyperthyroidism and ophthalmopathy. Study-wide findings and caveats: Blood samples included most of the expanded thyroid clonotypes exceeding 0.001.

Duration under 3 months, a NOSPECS grade of at least 4, and a Clinical Activity Score of at least 3 characterized the ophthalmopathy patients. Extraction of PBMCs used roughly 9.3 ml of fresh peripheral blood. It was RNA transcripts that yielded the amplified TCR beta CDR3 regions. An initial round of RT-PCR targeting the TCR CDR3 relied on the HTBI primer set. One entry per CDR3 protein, called by TCRdb with MiXCR from the multiplex PCR reads. There are around 530,000 distinct CDR3 sequences in the sample; over 15% occur only once, and approximately 18% lies in the top ten. Germline values: CDR1 DFQATT, CDR2 SNEGSKA (reference sequence). CDR3 length: 11 residues. V lost 4 bases to trimming and J lost 6 bases; unmatched junction nucleotides: 2.

This TCR was recovered from a woman aged 18-29 years with Graves' ophthalmopathy. V is TRBV20-1 and J is TRBJ1-2, with 7 bases lining up with TRBD1. Sequencing was carried out using blood. CDR3 sequence reads: CSATGGDGYTF. CDR3 DNA sequence: TGCAGTGCTACAGGGGGGGATGGCTACACCTTC.